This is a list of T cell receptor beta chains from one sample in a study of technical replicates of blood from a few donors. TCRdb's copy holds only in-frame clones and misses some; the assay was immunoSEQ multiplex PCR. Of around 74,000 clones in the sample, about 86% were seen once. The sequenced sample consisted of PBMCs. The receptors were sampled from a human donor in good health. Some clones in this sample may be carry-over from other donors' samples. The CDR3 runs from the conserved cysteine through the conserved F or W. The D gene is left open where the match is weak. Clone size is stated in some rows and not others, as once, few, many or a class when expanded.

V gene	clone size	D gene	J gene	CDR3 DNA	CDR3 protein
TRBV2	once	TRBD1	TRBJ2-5	TGTGCCAGCAGTGAAGCGCCATTCGGACAGGGGGCGCGGCAAGAGACCCAGTACTTC	CASSEAPFGQGARQETQYF
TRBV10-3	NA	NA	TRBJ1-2	TGTGCCATCAGTGTAGAGGGTAACTATGGCTACACCTTC	CAISVEGNYGYTF
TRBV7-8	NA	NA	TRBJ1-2	TGTGCCAGCAGCCGGGTCGAGTCCCCCTATGGCTACACCTTC	CASSRVESPYGYTF
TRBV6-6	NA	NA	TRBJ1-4	TGTGCCAGCAGTTATGCCGGGACACCTAATGAAAAACTGTTTTTT	CASSYAGTPNEKLFF
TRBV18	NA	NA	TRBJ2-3	TGTGCCAGCTCACCACCGACCAGCGCAGATACGCAGTATTTT	CASSPPTSADTQYF
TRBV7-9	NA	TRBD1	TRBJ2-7	TGTGCCAGCAGCTTAAGACAGGGGAGCAACGAGCAGTACTTC	CASSLRQGSNEQYF
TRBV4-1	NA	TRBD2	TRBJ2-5	TGCGCCAGCAGCCAGGTGTCTAGCGGGGGCCTGGGGCAAGAGACCCAGTACTTC	CASSQVSSGGLGQETQYF
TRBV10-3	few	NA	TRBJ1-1	TGTGCCATCAGTGACCCACACATGAACACTGAAGCTTTCTTT	CAISDPHMNTEAFF
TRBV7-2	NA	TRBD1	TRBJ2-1	TGTGCCAGCAGACGGGACAGGGGACTGGATAATGAGCAGTTCTTC	CASRRDRGLDNEQFF
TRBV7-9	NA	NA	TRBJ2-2	TGTGCCAGCAGCAAACTCGACACGGCCAACGGCGGGGAGCTGTTTTTT	CASSKLDTANGGELFF
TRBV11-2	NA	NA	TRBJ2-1	TGTGCCAGCAGCCCAACGGTGGATGAGCAGTTCTTC	CASSPTVDEQFF
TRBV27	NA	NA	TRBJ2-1	TGTGCCAGCAGCTGGGACTCCTCGGGCTCCTACAATGAGCAGTTCTTC	CASSWDSSGSYNEQFF
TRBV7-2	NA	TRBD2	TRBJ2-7	TGTGCCAGCAGCTTAACTAGCGGGCCCTACGAGCAGTACTTC	CASSLTSGPYEQYF
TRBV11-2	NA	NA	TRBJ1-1	TGTGCCAGCAGCTTAGCTACCATGAACACTGAAGCTTTCTTT	CASSLATMNTEAFF
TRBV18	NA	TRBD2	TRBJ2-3	TGTGCCAGCTCACGAAGAGGCCTAGCGGGACGTCTCGACACAGATACGCAGTATTTT	CASSRRGLAGRLDTDTQYF
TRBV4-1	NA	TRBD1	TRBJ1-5	TGCGCCAGCAGCCAGAACAGGGGGCTTCAGCCCCAGCATTTT	CASSQNRGLQPQHF
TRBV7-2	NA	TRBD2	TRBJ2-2	TGTGCCAGCAGCTTAGCGGGGGGGTTCGGCACCGGGGAGCTGTTTTTT	CASSLAGGFGTGELFF
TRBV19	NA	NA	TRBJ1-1	TGTGCCAGTAGTGTGACAGACAACACTGAAGCTTTCTTT	CASSVTDNTEAFF
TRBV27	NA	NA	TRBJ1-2	TGTGCCAGCAGTAAAACTCTATGGACAGCACCTCTTCCTCCTCCGAGCCAAACCCTCTATGGCTACACCTTC	CASSKTLWTAPLPPPSQTLYGYTF
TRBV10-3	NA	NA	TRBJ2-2	TGTGCCATCAGTTCTAGCGACCCCGGGGAGCTGTTTTTT	CAISSSDPGELFF
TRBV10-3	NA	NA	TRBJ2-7	TGTGCCATCAGTGAGATGAGCAACGAACCCGAGCAGTACTTC	CAISEMSNEPEQYF
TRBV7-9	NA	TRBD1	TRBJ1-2	TGTGCCAGCAGCTATCCGGGACAGGGAGAAGGCTACACCTTC	CASSYPGQGEGYTF
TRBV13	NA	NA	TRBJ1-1	TGTGCCAGCAGGGTTCATGGGGCCCCTGAAGCTTTCTTT	CASRVHGAPEAFF
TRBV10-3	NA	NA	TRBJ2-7	TGTGCCATCAGTGAGTCGAGGTTCGAGCAGTACTTC	CAISESRFEQYF
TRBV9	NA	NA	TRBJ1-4	TGTGCCAGCAGCGCCCGAAGGAGCGGAGTTGAAAAACTGTTTTTT	CASSARRSGVEKLFF
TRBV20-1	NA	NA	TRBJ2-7	TGCAGTGCCCCACAGGGTTACGAGCAGTACTTC	CSAPQGYEQYF
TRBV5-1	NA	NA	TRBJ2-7	TGCGCCAGCAGGGGAGCGGGCCGCTACGAGCAGTACTTC	CASRGAGRYEQYF
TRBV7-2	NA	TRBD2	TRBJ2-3	TGTGCCAGCAGCTTAGGTGGGACTAGCGGGAGAGATACGCAGTATTTT	CASSLGGTSGRDTQYF
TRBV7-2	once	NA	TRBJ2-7	TGTGCCAGCAGCTTAGTTGAGGGGGGGGAGCAGTACTTC	CASSLVEGGEQYF
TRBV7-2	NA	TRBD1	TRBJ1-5	TGTGCCAGCAGCTTAGTCGATGACAGGGGAAATCAGCCCCAGCATTTT	CASSLVDDRGNQPQHF
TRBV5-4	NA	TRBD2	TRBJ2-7	TGTGCCAGCAGTTCCGGGACTAGCAGGAACGAGCAGTACTTC	CASSSGTSRNEQYF
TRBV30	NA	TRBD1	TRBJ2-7	TGTGCCTGGAACAGGGGGCTTTACGAGCAGTACTTC	CAWNRGLYEQYF
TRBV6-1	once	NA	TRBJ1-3	TGTGCCAGCATTATGACAGACTCTGGAAACACCATATATTTT	CASIMTDSGNTIYF
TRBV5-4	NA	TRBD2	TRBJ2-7	TGTGCCAGCAGCCCCGGGACTAGCGGGAGCCCCTACGAGCAGTACTTC	CASSPGTSGSPYEQYF
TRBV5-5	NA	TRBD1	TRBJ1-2	TGTGCCAGCAGCCCTAGAGGGACAGGGGAGAATGGCTACACCTTC	CASSPRGTGENGYTF
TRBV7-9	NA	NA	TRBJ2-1	TGTGCCAGCAGCTTAGTTTATAATGAGCAGTTCTTC	CASSLVYNEQFF
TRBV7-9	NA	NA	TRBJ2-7	TGTGCCAGCAGCCCACGACAGGACGGTTCAGTGCAGTACTTC	CASSPRQDGSVQYF
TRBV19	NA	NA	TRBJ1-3	TGTGCCAGTAGCACAGGGTACACCCTCTCTGGAAACACCATATATTTT	CASSTGYTLSGNTIYF
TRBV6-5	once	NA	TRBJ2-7	TGTGCCACCCGGAGGGGTCTTCGCTACGAGCAGTACTTC	CATRRGLRYEQYF
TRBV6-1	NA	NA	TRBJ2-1	TGTGCCAGCAGTACCTCCGGGGAGGCTGGGGAGCAGTTCTTC	CASSTSGEAGEQFF
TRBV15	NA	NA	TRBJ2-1	TGTGCCACCAGCGTCAGAAATTTCCACAATGAGCAGTTCTTC	CATSVRNFHNEQFF
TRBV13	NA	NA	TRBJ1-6	TGTGCCAGCAGCTACCCCTCAGGGTCCAATTCACCCCTCCACTTT	CASSYPSGSNSPLHF
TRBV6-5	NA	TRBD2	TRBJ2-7	TGTGCCAGCAGTTACGAGACTAGCGGCTCCTACGAGCAGTACTTC	CASSYETSGSYEQYF
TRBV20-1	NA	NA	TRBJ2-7	TGCAGTGCTGAGGCGGGTGAGCAGTACTTC	CSAEAGEQYF
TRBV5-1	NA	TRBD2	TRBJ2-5	TGCGCCAGCAGCTGGACCGGGACTAGCGAAGAGACCCAGTACTTC	CASSWTGTSEETQYF
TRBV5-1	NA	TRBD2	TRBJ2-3	TGCGCCAGCAGCTTTAGCGGGGGAGCAGATACGCAGTATTTT	CASSFSGGADTQYF
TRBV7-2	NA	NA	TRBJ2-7	TGTGCCAGCAGCGCGAGCTCCTACGAGCAGTACTTC	CASSASSYEQYF
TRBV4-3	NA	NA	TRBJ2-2	TGCGCCAGCAGCCAAGATAGGAACAGGGGGGGCCGTATCGGGGAGCTGTTTTTT	CASSQDRNRGGRIGELFF
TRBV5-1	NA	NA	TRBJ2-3	TGCGCCAGCAGCGAGGATAGCACAGATACGCAGTATTTT	CASSEDSTDTQYF
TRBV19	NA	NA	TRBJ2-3	TGTGCCAGTAGTAGAGGTTGGGCAGATACGCAGTATTTT	CASSRGWADTQYF
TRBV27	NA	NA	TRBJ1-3	TGTGCCAGCAGCTCGGGACTTGGAAACACCATATATTTT	CASSSGLGNTIYF
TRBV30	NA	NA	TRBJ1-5	TGTGCCTGGGGACAGCGGGATAGCAATCAGCCCCAGCATTTT	CAWGQRDSNQPQHF
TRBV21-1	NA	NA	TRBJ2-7	TGTGCCAGCAGCCTCAGGCGTCAACCAGGGACTAACTCCTACGAGCAGTACTTC	CASSLRRQPGTNSYEQYF
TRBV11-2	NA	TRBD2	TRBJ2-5	TGTGCCAGCAGAATTAGCGGGGCCCAAGAGACCCAGTACTTC	CASRISGAQETQYF
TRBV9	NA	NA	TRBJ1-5	TGTGCCAGCAGCGAAACCGGGAATCAGCCCCAGCATTTT	CASSETGNQPQHF
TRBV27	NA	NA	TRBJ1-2	TGTGCCAGCAGGAACAGTCTCAACTATGGCTACACCTTC	CASRNSLNYGYTF
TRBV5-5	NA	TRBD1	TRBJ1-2	TGTGCCAGCAGCCTTCTGACAGGGGATTGGTATTATGGCTACACCTTC	CASSLLTGDWYYGYTF
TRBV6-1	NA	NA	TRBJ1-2	TGTGCCAGCAGTCCCCCCGGGCCGGGGGGGTATGGCTACACCTTC	CASSPPGPGGYGYTF
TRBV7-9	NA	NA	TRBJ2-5	TGTGCCAGCAGCCTGAACATCCAAGAGACCCAGTACTTC	CASSLNIQETQYF
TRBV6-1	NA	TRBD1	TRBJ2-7	TGTGCCAGCAGTGACTCCGGGACAGGGCGTTCCGAGCAGTACTTC	CASSDSGTGRSEQYF